A selection of T cell receptor beta chains follows, all from one sample in a study of blood T cell repertoires in COVID-19. The method was immunoSEQ multiplex PCR; TCRdb's version includes in-frame clones alone and lacks a portion of them. The sample gives 61,000 or so clones, around 88% of which show up once; approximately 17% is in the top ten. Sequenced sample: peripheral blood. These receptors originate from a woman aged 80 or over with active COVID-19. The CDR3 runs from the conserved cysteine through the conserved F or W. The order of the fields is V gene, D gene, J gene, clone size, CDR3 protein, CDR3 DNA. A D gene is named only where the DNA matches it firmly. A row's size may be missing; if present it is once, few, many or a size class.

>TRBV28|TRBD1|TRBJ1-6|few
CASRQGAKTLHF
TGTGCCAGCAGACAGGGGGCTAAAACCCTCCACTTT
>TRBV5-4|TRBD2|TRBJ2-5|few
CASGREQETQYF
TGTGCCAGTGGGAGGGAGCAAGAGACCCAGTACTTC
>TRBV6-2/TRBV6-3|-|TRBJ1-3|-
CASSHRSFSGNTIYF
TGTGCCAGCAGCCACCGGAGTTTCTCTGGAAACACCATATATTTT
>TRBV3-1/TRBV3-2|-|TRBJ2-1|-
CASSQGQLLNEQFF
TGTGCCAGCAGCCAAGGACAGCTTTTAAATGAGCAGTTCTTC
>TRBV19|-|TRBJ2-1|-
CASSIVGSGLSSYNEQFF
TGTGCCAGTAGTATAGTAGGTAGCGGTCTGAGCTCCTACAATGAGCAGTTCTTC
>TRBV3-1/TRBV3-2|TRBD2|TRBJ2-1|-
CASSRTSGGGYNEQFF
TGTGCCAGCAGTCGGACTAGCGGGGGAGGCTACAATGAGCAGTTCTTC
>TRBV19|TRBD1|TRBJ1-5|-
CASRLTQGGDNQPQHF
TGTGCCAGTAGACTAACACAGGGGGGGGACAATCAGCCCCAGCATTTT
>TRBV7-2|TRBD2|TRBJ2-1|-
CASSLRGSGVLYNEQFF
TGTGCCAGCAGCCTACGTGGTAGCGGGGTCCTCTACAATGAGCAGTTCTTC
>TRBV7-2|TRBD2|TRBJ2-2|-
CASSLGGGARELFF
TGTGCCAGCAGCTTGGGGGGAGGGGCCAGGGAGCTGTTTTTT
>TRBV4-1|TRBD1|TRBJ2-7|-
CASSIRDSYEQYF
TGCGCCAGCAGCATCCGGGACAGTTACGAGCAGTACTTC
>TRBV18|-|TRBJ2-6|-
CASSPGGGANVLTF
TGTGCCAGCTCGCCCGGGGGTGGGGCCAACGTCCTGACTTTC
>TRBV11-1|-|TRBJ2-7|-
CASSRDRYYEQYF
TGTGCCAGCAGCCGCGACAGATACTACGAGCAGTACTTC
>TRBV6-5|TRBD2|TRBJ2-7|-
CASSAALAGGLKYF
TGTGCCAGCAGCGCCGCTCTAGCGGGGGGTCTTAAGTACTTC
>TRBV5-4|-|TRBJ1-5|-
CASSFLDQPQHF
TGTGCCAGCAGCTTCTTAGATCAGCCCCAGCATTTT
>TRBV5-6|-|TRBJ1-2|-
CASSPPLEVYGYTF
TGTGCCAGCAGCCCACCTTTGGAGGTCTATGGCTACACCTTC
>TRBV5-1|-|TRBJ2-3|-
CASSLDHYTDTQYF
TGCGCCAGCAGCTTGGATCACTACACAGATACGCAGTATTTT
>TRBV6-5|-|TRBJ1-2|once
CASSYLGQAFEGYTF
TGTGCCAGCAGTTACTTGGGGCAGGCTTTCGAGGGCTACACCTTC
>TRBV9|-|TRBJ2-3|-
CASSVAGTDTQYF
TGTGCCAGCAGCGTAGCCGGGACAGATACGCAGTATTTT
>TRBV5-6|TRBD2|TRBJ2-6|-
CASSYSGGPYSGANVLTF
TGTGCCAGCAGCTATAGCGGGGGGCCCTACTCTGGGGCCAACGTCCTGACTTTC
>TRBV2|TRBD1|TRBJ2-2|-
CASTPGQGAGTGELFF
TGTGCCAGCACTCCGGGACAGGGGGCGGGCACCGGGGAGCTGTTTTTT
>TRBV4-1|-|TRBJ1-2|-
CASSQLVQGGYGYAF
TGCGCCAGCAGCCAGTTAGTACAGGGCGGCTATGGCTACGCCTTC
>TRBV7-3|-|TRBJ2-7|-
CASSTRGGTYEQYF
TGTGCCAGCAGCACTCGCGGAGGGACCTACGAGCAGTACTTC
>TRBV6-5|TRBD1|TRBJ1-2|-
CASSPTGVSLYGYTF
TGTGCCAGCAGTCCGACAGGGGTTTCCCTCTATGGCTACACCTTC
>TRBV2|-|TRBJ1-6|-
CASSVRTANSPLHF
TGTGCCAGCAGTGTGAGGACAGCTAATTCACCCCTCCACTTT
>TRBV24-1|TRBD2|TRBJ2-3|-
CATSASSGTQSTDTQYF
TGTGCCACCAGTGCGTCTAGCGGGACCCAAAGCACAGATACGCAGTATTTT
>TRBV5-1|TRBD1|TRBJ1-2|-
CASSFSGGHGYTF
TGCGCCAGCAGCTTCTCAGGGGGCCACGGCTACACCTTC
>TRBV27|TRBD2|TRBJ2-7|-
CASRQREGVYEQYF
TGTGCCAGCAGACAGCGGGAGGGCGTCTACGAGCAGTACTTC
>TRBV9|TRBD1|TRBJ2-2|few
CASSPDRGRNTGELFF
TGTGCCAGCAGCCCCGACAGGGGGCGGAACACCGGGGAGCTGTTTTTT
>TRBV15|-|TRBJ2-3|-
CATSRPLGLGTDTQYF
TGTGCCACCAGCAGGCCACTGGGACTTGGCACAGATACGCAGTATTTT
>TRBV28|TRBD2|TRBJ2-5|-
CASSPAGGRQETQYF
TGTGCCAGCAGCCCCGCGGGGGGGCGACAAGAGACCCAGTACTTC
>TRBV5-1|TRBD2|TRBJ2-7|-
CASSPENTGGREQYF
TGCGCCAGCAGCCCGGAAAATACGGGGGGGCGCGAGCAGTACTTC
>TRBV29-1|-|TRBJ1-1|-
CSVLQALEAFF
TGCAGCGTTCTCCAGGCCCTCGAAGCTTTCTTT
>TRBV11-2|TRBD2|TRBJ2-7|-
CASSLTTSGGGGYEQYF
TGTGCCAGCAGCTTAACGACTAGCGGGGGAGGTGGATACGAGCAGTACTTC
>TRBV19|TRBD2|TRBJ2-1|-
CASSLAGAYNEQFF
TGTGCCAGTAGTCTAGCGGGGGCCTACAATGAGCAGTTCTTC
>TRBV6-5|TRBD2|TRBJ2-5|few
CASRGSGRETQYF
TGTGCCAGCAGGGGTAGCGGGAGGGAGACCCAGTACTTC